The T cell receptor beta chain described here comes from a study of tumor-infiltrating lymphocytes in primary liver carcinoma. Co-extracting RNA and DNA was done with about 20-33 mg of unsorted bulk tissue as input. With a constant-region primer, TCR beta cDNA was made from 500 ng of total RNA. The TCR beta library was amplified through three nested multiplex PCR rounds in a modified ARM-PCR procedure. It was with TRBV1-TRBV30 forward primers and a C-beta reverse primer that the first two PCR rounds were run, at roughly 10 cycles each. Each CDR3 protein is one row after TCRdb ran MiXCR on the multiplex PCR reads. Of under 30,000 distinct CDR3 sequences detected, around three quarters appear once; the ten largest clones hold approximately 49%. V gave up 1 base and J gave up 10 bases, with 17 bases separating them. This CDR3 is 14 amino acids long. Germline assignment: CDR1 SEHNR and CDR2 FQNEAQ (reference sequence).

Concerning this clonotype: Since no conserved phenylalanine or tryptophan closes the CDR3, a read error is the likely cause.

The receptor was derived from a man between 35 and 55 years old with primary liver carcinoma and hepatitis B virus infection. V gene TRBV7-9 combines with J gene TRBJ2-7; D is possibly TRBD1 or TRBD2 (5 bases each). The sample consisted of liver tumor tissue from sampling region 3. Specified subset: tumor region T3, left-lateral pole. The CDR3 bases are TGTGCCAGCAGCTTAGGGGGGTCCCTTGAGGAACAGTACTCC. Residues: CASSLGGSLEEQYS.